The 13 T cell receptor beta chains given below trace back to one sample, sequenced in a study of human CD8 memory T cell subsets (dated by TCRdb to about 2020). A Human TCR Profiling Kit was used to prepare UMI-labeled 5' RACE TCRbeta libraries. After the reads were reprocessed by TCRdb, one entry was made per CDR3 protein sequence, with no DNA. The sample table includes 5,000 to 6,000 distinct CDR3 sequences. Roughly a sixth of the sample is held by the ten biggest clonotypes. The sequenced sample was CD8+ T cells from PBMCs. These receptors all stem from a human donor in good health.

V is TRBV7-8 and J is TRBJ1-1; lacking DNA, the TRBD1 call made by TCRdb goes unchecked. The germline V gene has CDR1 SGHVS and CDR2 FQNEAQ. CDR3 length: 15 amino acids. CDR3 protein: CASSRHREMNTEAFF.

CDR3: CASSSLGGNRAQPQHF. The chain employs TRBV7-9 and TRBJ1-5; TCRdb returns TRBD1, unconfirmable since there is no DNA. Germline V lookup: CDR1 SEHNR, CDR2 FQNEAQ (reference sequence). CDR3 length: 16 amino acids.

The J gene is TRBJ1-1, the V gene TRBV29-1; TCRdb proposes TRBD1, but this gene call is untestable without DNA. The CDR3 consists of 13 residues. The germline gives CDR1 SQVTM, CDR2 ANQGSEA. CDR3 protein: CSPDRAPVTEAFF. The full variable domain, completed using reference TRBV29-1 and TRBJ1-1, is SAVISQKPSRDICQRGTSLTIQCQVDSQVTMMFWYRQQPGQSLTLIATANQGSEATYESGFVIDKFPISRPNLTFSTLTVSNMSPEDSSIYLCSPDRAPVTEAFFGQGTRLTVV.

The chain couples TRBV7-9 to TRBJ1-2; TCRdb outputs TRBD1, but without DNA this stays unchecked. The germline V gene encodes CDR1 SEHNR and CDR2 FQNEAQ (reference sequence). The CDR3 runs 17 residues. The CDR3 is CASSLAPRGQGDYGYTF.

V and J are TRBV19 and TRBJ1-5. The CDR3 contains 13 residues. Germline-derived CDR1 and CDR2 are LNHDA and SQIVND (reference sequence). CDR3: CASSIDTNQPQHF.

The chain joins TRBV5-8 to TRBJ2-7; TCRdb proposes TRBD1, but this gene call is untestable without DNA. CDR3 length: 15 amino acids. Germline V gene sequence: CDR1 SGHTS, CDR2 YDEGEE. CDR3 in amino acids: CASSLKTGGKDEQYF. The full variable domain, completed using reference TRBV5-8 and TRBJ2-7, is EAGVTQSPTHLIKTRGQQATLRCSPISGHTSVYWYQQALGLGLQFLLWYDEGEERNRGNFPPRFSGRQFPNYSSELNVNALELEDSALYLCASSLKTGGKDEQYFGPGTRLTVT.

This chain joins TRBV7-9 and TRBJ1-2. The CDR3 sequence is 12 residues long. Germline loops: CDR1 SEHNR, CDR2 FQNEAQ (reference sequence). The CDR3 sequence: CASSGVLRGYTF.

This clonotype is labeled medium-sized based on frequency. V usage is TRBV20-1 and J usage is TRBJ2-7. Germline lookup yields CDR1 DFQATT and CDR2 SNEGSKA (reference sequence). This CDR3 has 16 residues. CDR3: CSARNLLAGSSYEQYF.

This chain links TRBV25-1 with TRBJ1-2; TCRdb's D call of TRBD1 is untestable without DNA. The V gene's germline CDR1 is MGHDK and CDR2 SYGVNS. The CDR3 covers 17 residues. CDR3 sequence: CASTHRDTDGVNYGYTF.

The genes are TRBV15 and TRBJ1-2. The CDR3 loop spans 15 amino acids. Germline assignment: CDR1 LNHNV and CDR2 YYDKDF (reference sequence). CDR3 protein: CATSRGQLTNYGYTF. The entire variable domain, with the rest obtained from reference TRBV15 and TRBJ1-2, is as follows: DAMVIQNPRYQVTQFGKPVTLSCSQTLNHNVMYWYQQKSSQAPKLLFHYYDKDFNNEADTPDNFQSRRPNTSFCFLDIRSPGLGDTAMYLCATSRGQLTNYGYTFGSGTRLTVV.

V usage is TRBV7-9 and J usage is TRBJ2-4; checking the TCRdb D call of TRBD1 is not possible without DNA. The CDR3 contains 13 residues. Germline CDR1 and CDR2: SEHNR and FQNEAQ (reference sequence). The CDR3 spells CAGLSDRGNIQYF.

This clonotype ranks as medium-sized in terms of frequency. The CDR3 here is CASSRDTEAFF. The J gene is TRBJ1-1, the V gene TRBV14. Germline loops: CDR1 SGHDN, CDR2 FVKESK. CDR3 length equals 11 residues.

The rearrangement links TRBV7-9 to TRBJ1-1; the TRBD1 assignment by TCRdb is unverifiable without DNA. Germline V gene sequence: CDR1 SEHNR, CDR2 FQNEAQ (reference sequence). CDR3 length: 13 amino acids. The CDR3 spells CASSLIRGAEAFF.